The rows below give T cell receptor beta chains drawn from one sample of a study of T cell repertoires in cytomegalovirus infection. TCRdb re-analysed the reads in MiXCR, keeping a single row per CDR3 protein. The table has approximately 100,000 distinct CDR3 sequences, 20% to 30% seen once; the top ten hold roughly two fifths. Material for sequencing was CD8+ T cells from PBMCs. The receptors shown here come from a human donor in good health (CMV status not recorded). Some clones in this sample may be carry-over from other donors' samples. Each CDR3 is given with its conserved first and last residue. The D gene is left open where the match is weak. The size entry is marked missing in some rows and otherwise reads once, few, many or a size class.

>TRBV25-1|TRBJ2-7|NA|few
TGTGCCAGCAGTGACGTTAGGGGCACCTACGAGCAGTACTTC
CASSDVRGTYEQYF
>TRBV13|TRBJ2-2|NA|NA
TGTGCCAGCATGAGGACCCCCGGGGAGCTGTTTTTT
CASMRTPGELFF
>TRBV29-1|TRBJ1-1|NA|NA
TGCAGCGTTGACAGGGGCACTGAAGCTTTCTTT
CSVDRGTEAFF
>TRBV29-1|TRBJ2-7|NA|few
TGCAGCGTTCGGGTAAGGTCTTACGAGCAGTACTTC
CSVRVRSYEQYF
>TRBV7-9|TRBJ1-5|TRBD1|few
TGTGCCAGCAGCTACGGCCAGGGGGCGGTCAATCAGCCCCAGCATTTT
CASSYGQGAVNQPQHF
>TRBV7-6|TRBJ2-7|TRBD2|NA
TGTGCCAGCAGCTTAGGGACTAGCGGGGGGGCCTGGGAGCAGTACTTC
CASSLGTSGGAWEQYF
>TRBV7-9|TRBJ1-1|NA|few
TGTGCCAGCAGCTTAGAATCGGGCTTCACTGAAGCTTTCTTT
CASSLESGFTEAFF
>TRBV29-1|TRBJ2-3|NA|NA
TGCAGCGTTGATCGGACCGCAGGGGATACGCAGTATTTT
CSVDRTAGDTQYF
>TRBV7-8|TRBJ2-3|NA|many
TGTGCCAGCAGCTTAAGGCGGACTCCTAGCACAGATACGCAGTATTTT
CASSLRRTPSTDTQYF
>TRBV7-8|TRBJ1-2|NA|many
TGTGCCAGCACCCCCATCAAGGATGGCTACACCTTC
CASTPIKDGYTF
>TRBV3-1|TRBJ2-7|NA|once
TGTGCCAGCAGCCAAGACCCCGGCGTCGGAAAGTACGAGCAGTACTTC
CASSQDPGVGKYEQYF
>TRBV10-1|TRBJ1-1|NA|few
TGCGCCAGCAGTGAGTCGCTGGGGCAGGCGAACACTGAAGCTTTCTTT
CASSESLGQANTEAFF
>TRBV5-8|TRBJ2-1|NA|NA
TGTGCCAGCAGTCCGACGAGGCGTGAGCAGTTCTTC
CASSPTRREQFF
>TRBV27|TRBJ2-7|NA|many
TGTGCCAGCAGTTTAGGAGGGAGTGGCGACGAGCAGTACTTC
CASSLGGSGDEQYF
>TRBV13|TRBJ2-5|NA|NA
TGTGCCAGCAGCTTATCTGGCGGGGTGTGGACCCAGTACTTC
CASSLSGGVWTQYF
>TRBV7-9|TRBJ1-5|NA|few
TGTGCCAGCAGCCACAAAATAGGCAACGGCAGGACTAATCAGCCCCAGCATTTT
CASSHKIGNGRTNQPQHF
>TRBV10-3|TRBJ2-1|NA|many
TGTGCCATCCTTGGGACTCTGGTTCACAATGAGCAGTTCTTC
CAILGTLVHNEQFF
>TRBV4-3|TRBJ2-7|NA|many
TGCGCCAGCAGCCAAGATTGGGGGCGGGAGTTTGACTACGAGCAGTACTTC
CASSQDWGREFDYEQYF
>TRBV7-9|TRBJ1-1|NA|NA
TGTGCCAGCAGCCCGGTCTGGGCGAACACTGAAGCTTTCTTT
CASSPVWANTEAFF
>TRBV4-3|TRBJ2-5|NA|few
TGCGCCAGCAGCCAAGTATTAAGGGAGACCCAGTACTTC
CASSQVLRETQYF
>TRBV20-1|TRBJ2-5|NA|few
TGCAGTGCTCCCTCCCCTAGTCGCCAAGAGACCCAGTACTTC
CSAPSPSRQETQYF
>TRBV20-1|TRBJ2-1|TRBD1|NA
TGCAGTGCTAGAGATCGGGACAGGGCGTCCTACAATGAGCAGTTCTTC
CSARDRDRASYNEQFF
>TRBV7-9|TRBJ2-5|NA|NA
TGTGCCAGCAGAAATCAACAGATGATGGAGGAGACCCAGTACTTC
CASRNQQMMEETQYF
>TRBV12-3/TRBV12-4|TRBJ1-5|NA|many
TGTGCCAGCAGTTTAGGGGGAATGGTTCAGCCCCAGCATTTT
CASSLGGMVQPQHF
>TRBV10-2|TRBJ1-3|NA|NA
TGCGCCAGCAGTGAACGAAGACCAGGGCGTACTGGAAACACCATATATTTT
CASSERRPGRTGNTIYF
>TRBV5-4|TRBJ2-1|NA|many
TGTGCCAGCAGCTTGGGACCCTCCAGCTCCAATGAGCAGTTCTTC
CASSLGPSSSNEQFF
>TRBV12-3/TRBV12-4|TRBJ2-7|TRBD2|NA
TGTGCCAGCAGCCCTAGCGGGAGGGCCTACGAGCAGTACTTC
CASSPSGRAYEQYF
>TRBV6-1|TRBJ2-1|TRBD2|few
TGTGCCAGCACTCCGAGGGGAGGACTAGCCATTGGGAGCTCCTACAATGAGCAGTTCTTC
CASTPRGGLAIGSSYNEQFF